This T cell receptor (beta chain) was found in a study of shared clonotypes between healthy human individuals. In the study overall: Those who served as donors were a couple of women and a few men between the ages of 18 and 49.

Per the authors' pipeline: Sequence data from immunoSEQ were junction-only and lacked quality scores; consequently, filtering differed. Sequencing used immunoSEQ multiplex PCR; TCRdb keeps in-frame clones, though not all of them. That table is the source of V, J and clone size, and D and trimming were worked out from the DNA. The sample includes some 320,000 clones, around 87% of them seen just once. Trimming shortened V by 4 bases and J by 1 base, and 10 bases separated the two germline ends. Germline CDR1 MDHEN, CDR2 SYDVKM. The CDR3 has 14 residues. Comments on this clone: Its cognate antigen is unknown.

The study, taken as a whole, reports: Investigators collected only blood, and repertoires in tissues likely differ. Deeper or shallower sequencing was expected to change how clonotypes are shared among donors.

The sequencing input was memory CD8+ T cells sorted from blood. The subset here: CD45RO+ cells pooled with CCR7-negative TemRA cells. This clonotype was obtained from a man aged 18-30 years in good health. The rearrangement uses TRBV28 and TRBJ1-2, with unresolved D. CDR3 sequence: CASSSVGINYGYTF. CDR3 sequence (DNA): TGTGCCAGCAGTTCGGTGGGGATTAACTATGGCTACACCTTC.